This passage covers 31 T cell receptor beta chains from one sample sequenced in a study of blood T cell repertoires in COVID-19. The data were produced by immunoSEQ multiplex PCR, yet TCRdb's version contains in-frame clones alone and is incomplete. This sample has roughly 250,000 clones, with approximately 90% found just once. Sequencing was carried out using PBMCs or T cells enriched from blood (not recorded which). Receptors originate from a woman aged 18-30 years who had recovered from COVID-19.

This rearrangement joins TRBV7-2 to TRBJ2-7; TRBD1 agrees at 8 bases. J gave up 3 bases and V 3 bases, and 1 base lay outside the gene matches. CDR1 and CDR2 from the germline V gene are SGHTA and FQGNSA. This CDR3 has 13 residues. The CDR3 DNA reads TGTGCCAGCAGCTTGGGACAGGTCTACGAGCAGTACTTC. It specifies CASSLGQVYEQYF.

The chain has TRBV6-5 and TRBJ1-4, with 8 bases that match TRBD1. CDR1 MNHEY and CDR2 SVGAGI come from the germline V gene. The CDR3 consists of 16 residues. J was trimmed by 0 bases and V by 4 bases; bases with no gene match: 4. The CDR3 region has the DNA TGTGCCAGCAGTTTCCGGGACAGGACAACTAATGAAAAACTGTTTTTT. This sequence encodes CASSFRDRTTNEKLFF.

The rearrangement links TRBV28 to TRBJ1-2, with TRBD1 identical over 8 bases. Germline V lookup: CDR1 MDHEN, CDR2 SYDVKM. The V and J ends lost 8 bases and 7 bases, in that order; junction bases with no gene match: 6. The CDR3 runs 12 residues. This CDR3 reads CASARGLGGYTF. CDR3 bases: TGTGCCAGCGCCAGGGGGCTAGGTGGCTACACCTTC.

The V call is TRBV29-1, the J call TRBJ1-4; tentatively, D is TRBD1 (6 bases). Germline-derived CDR1 and CDR2 are SQVTM and ANQGSEA. The CDR3 has 13 amino acids. Trimming stripped 3 bases from V and 4 bases from J, with 9 bases between. CDR3 sequence reads: CSVEGGHNEKLFF. The CDR3 DNA reads TGCAGCGTTGAGGGGGGGCATAATGAAAAACTGTTTTTT. The whole variable domain, remainder taken from reference TRBV29-1 and TRBJ1-4, is SAVISQKPSRDICQRGTSLTIQCQVDSQVTMMFWYRQQPGQSLTLIATANQGSEATYESGFVIDKFPISRPNLTFSTLTVSNMSPEDSSIYLCSVEGGHNEKLFFGSGTQLSVL.

The chain couples TRBV7-8 to TRBJ1-1; 7 bases align to TRBD1. Germline assignment: CDR1 SGHVS and CDR2 FQNEAQ. Trimming at V came to 8 bases and at J to 1 base, leaving 7 bases not matched to a gene. The CDR3 is 14 residues long. The CDR3 DNA follows: TGTGCCAGCGGGGGGACAGAGTCGAACACTGAAGCTTTCTTT. Translating gives CASGGTESNTEAFF. Complete variable domain (other parts from reference TRBV7-8 and TRBJ1-1): GAGVSQSPRYKVAKRGQDVALRCDPISGHVSLFWYQQALGQGPEFLTYFQNEAQLDKSGLPSDRFFAERPEGSVSTLKIQRTQQEDSAVYLCASGGTESNTEAFFGQGTRLTVV.

The CDR3: CATSAGGTNEKLFF. CDR3 coding DNA: TGTGCCACCAGTGCGGGCGGGACTAATGAAAAACTGTTTTTT. This sequence joins TRBV24-1 and TRBJ1-4, with no clear D. The V gene's germline CDR1 is KGHDR and CDR2 SFDVKD. Trimming pared 5 bases from V and 2 bases from J, leaving 8 bases between. The CDR3 is made up of 14 amino acids.

The V and J genes are TRBV27 and TRBJ1-1; tentatively, D is TRBD1 (5 bases). The CDR3 runs 12 residues. Germline V lookup: CDR1 MNHEY, CDR2 SMNVEV (reference sequence). V was clipped by 3 bases and J by 6 bases, with 8 bases between them. The DNA of the CDR3 is TGTGCCAGCAGTTTTTGGGGGGCTGAAGCTTTCTTT. Protein product: CASSFWGAEAFF.

CDR3 loop: CASSPPGRGTGELFF. The CDR3 DNA is TGTGCCAGCTCACCACCCGGGAGGGGGACCGGGGAGCTGTTTTTT. The V gene is TRBV18, the J gene TRBJ2-2, with 8 bases lining up with TRBD2. V shed 0 bases and J 5 bases; nucleotides not matched to a gene: 2. This CDR3 contains 15 residues. The germline gives CDR1 KGHSH, CDR2 LQKENI. Looking up the rest from reference TRBV18 and TRBJ2-2 gives the full variable domain: NAGVMQNPRHLVRRRGQEARLRCSPMKGHSHVYWYRQLPEEGLKFMVYLQKENIIDESGMPKERFSAEFPKEGPSILRIQQVVRGDSAAYFCASSPPGRGTGELFFGEGSRLTVL.

This chain connects TRBV6-5 to TRBJ2-2; D is undetermined. The V end was cut by 0 bases, the J end by 7 bases, with 6 bases between. This CDR3 region has 13 residues. Germline V gene sequence: CDR1 MNHEY, CDR2 SVGAGI. CDR3: CASSYSSYGELFF. The CDR3 nucleotides read TGTGCCAGCAGTTACTCGAGTTACGGGGAGCTGTTTTTT.

The genes are TRBV19 and TRBJ1-1; D is possibly TRBD1 (5 bases). V lost 7 bases, J lost 0 bases, and 21 bases lay in between. Germline V gene lookup returns CDR1 LNHDA and CDR2 SQIVND (reference sequence). This CDR3 has 17 residues. The CDR3 bases are TGTGCCAGTACCTCAACCAGGGCCCACCTTATGAACACTGAAGCTTTCTTT. Amino acid sequence: CASTSTRAHLMNTEAFF.

This chain joins TRBV2 and TRBJ1-1; 11 nucleotides agree with TRBD1. CDR1 is SNHLY, CDR2 FYNNEI, per germline. CDR3 length equals 13 residues. The trim removed 6 bases at V and 7 bases at J, leaving 4 bases unmatched. CDR3 coding DNA: TGTGCCAGCAGGTGGACAGGGGGCAGTGAAGCTTTCTTT. It encodes CASRWTGGSEAFF.

V is TRBV7-2 and J is TRBJ2-1; 8 nucleotides match TRBD2. The ends lost 5 bases at V and 0 bases at J; junction bases unmatched: 12. Germline assignment: CDR1 SGHTA and CDR2 FQGNSA. The CDR3 runs 18 residues. CDR3 sequence reads: CASSPLGGGWSSYNEQFF. The CDR3 DNA follows: TGTGCCAGCAGCCCCCTGGGCGGGGGGTGGAGCTCCTACAATGAGCAGTTCTTC.

This chain uses TRBV6-5 with TRBJ1-2; weak D call: TRBD1 (6 bases). The CDR3 sequence is 12 residues long. The V gene's germline CDR1 is MNHEY and CDR2 SVGAGI. Deletions cut 5 bases from V and 8 bases from J, with 12 bases between. The CDR3 loop reads CASSHLRGGYTF. For the CDR3, the DNA is TGTGCCAGCAGTCACCTCAGGGGCGGCTACACCTTC.

V is TRBV28 and J is TRBJ2-3; tentative D call: TRBD1 (5 bases). The germline V and J ends were trimmed by 5 bases and 2 bases, with 11 bases remaining between them. From germline, CDR1 is MDHEN and CDR2 SYDVKM. CDR3 length equals 14 residues. For the CDR3, the DNA is TGTGCCAGCAGTATGACAGATTACACAGATACGCAGTATTTT. Protein sequence: CASSMTDYTDTQYF.

This chain connects TRBV25-1 to TRBJ2-7, with a tentative D call TRBD2 (5 bases). V gave up 4 bases and J gave up 4 bases, with 14 bases separating them. Germline V gene data show CDR1 as MGHDK and CDR2 as SYGVNS. The CDR3 covers 14 residues. CDR3 sequence (DNA): TGTGCCAGCAGTGGGAGAGGGATCGGATACGAGCAGTACTTC. This encodes CASSGRGIGYEQYF.

The chain carries TRBV5-4 and TRBJ2-7; 9 positions agree with TRBD1. V was clipped by 2 bases and J by 6 bases; unmatched bases: 6. This CDR3 region has 14 residues. The germline V gene has CDR1 SGHNT and CDR2 YYREEE (reference sequence). CDR3 DNA: TGTGCCAGCAGCTTAACAGGGGGCAGGGGCGAGCAGTACTTC. Translation gives CASSLTGGRGEQYF.

The genes are TRBV7-8 and TRBJ2-1, with TRBD2 matching over 8 bases. J gave up 6 bases and V 7 bases, and 11 bases lay outside the gene matches. Germline V gene sequence: CDR1 SGHVS, CDR2 FQNEAQ. This CDR3 comprises 15 residues. The CDR3 region is CASNPVAGQFNEQFF. CDR3 nucleotides: TGTGCCAGCAACCCAGTAGCGGGGCAATTCAATGAGCAGTTCTTC.

The chain carries TRBV28 and TRBJ1-4; D is perhaps TRBD1 (5 bases). Germline V gene data show CDR1 as MDHEN and CDR2 as SYDVKM. V shed 5 bases and J shed 3 bases, with 16 bases lying between them. The CDR3 runs to 16 residues. The DNA for the CDR3 is TGTGCCAGCAGTGCCCCGACCCAGGGCGCTAATGAAAAACTGTTTTTT. Its translation: CASSAPTQGANEKLFF.

The CDR3 bases are TGTGCCAGCAGCTTATTCCCGACTAGCGGGGGTACCTACAATGAGCAGTTCTTC. Translating it yields CASSLFPTSGGTYNEQFF. The chain carries TRBV7-9 and TRBJ2-1, with TRBD2 matching over 12 bases. V dropped 2 bases and J dropped 2; count of bases not matched to a gene: 7. CDR1 and CDR2 from the germline V gene are SEHNR and FQNEAQ (reference sequence). The CDR3 has 18 amino acids.

The rearrangement joins TRBV11-2 to TRBJ2-7; 7 nucleotides line up with TRBD1. After removal of 1 base from V and 3 bases from J, the junction contained 0 bases not matched to a gene. Germline V CDR1 and CDR2: SGHAT, FQNNGV. This CDR3 is 13 amino acids long. The CDR3 here is CASSLGTGYEQYF. The DNA of the CDR3 is TGTGCCAGCAGCTTAGGGACAGGCTACGAGCAGTACTTC. The full variable domain, rest sourced from reference TRBV11-2 and TRBJ2-7, is EAGVAQSPRYKIIEKRQSVAFWCNPISGHATLYWYQQILGQGPKLLIQFQNNGVVDDSQLPKDRFSAERLKGVDSTLKIQPAKLEDSAVYLCASSLGTGYEQYFGPGTRLTVT.

This chain connects TRBV20-1 to TRBJ1-1; 11 bases align to TRBD1. From germline, CDR1 is DFQATT and CDR2 SNEGSKA (reference sequence). The CDR3 runs 14 residues. Trimming removed 3 bases from V and 4 bases from J; junction bases left unmatched: 4. In DNA form, the CDR3 reads TGCAGTGCTAGTCCCGGGACAGGGGGCACTGAAGCTTTCTTT. Amino acids: CSASPGTGGTEAFF.

This chain links TRBV27 with TRBJ2-7; TRBD1 matches 12 bases. The V gene end was trimmed by 5 bases and the J gene end by 5 bases; junction bases not matched to a gene: 7. Germline V CDR1 and CDR2: MNHEY, SMNVEV (reference sequence). This CDR3 has 15 residues. The CDR3 coding sequence is TGTGCCAGCAGTGACCGGGACAGGGGGCTAAACGAGCAGTACTTC. Amino acids: CASSDRDRGLNEQYF.

The CDR3 sequence is CASSVVGAPGNTIYF. CDR3 DNA: TGTGCCAGCAGCGTAGTGGGGGCACCTGGAAACACCATATATTTT. V usage is TRBV9 and J usage is TRBJ1-3, with D possibly matching TRBD1 (6 bases). V dropped 0 bases and J dropped 2 bases, with 9 bases sitting between them. The CDR3 runs 15 residues. Germline CDR1 is SGDLS and CDR2 is YYNGEE.

This sequence joins TRBV5-1 and TRBJ1-4; 9 bases agree with TRBD1. The J segment lost 5 bases and the V segment lost 4 bases, leaving 6 bases of the junction unmatched. CDR3 length: 15 residues. Germline V gene sequence: CDR1 SGHRS, CDR2 YFSETQ. CDR3 DNA sequence: TGCGCCAGCAGCAACGAGGGGACAGGGAATGAAAAACTGTTTTTT. Translated, it gives CASSNEGTGNEKLFF.

CDR3 bases: TGTGCCAGCAGTTCAGGGGGATTGGGCTACACCTTC. Translation gives CASSSGGLGYTF. The V and J genes are TRBV28 and TRBJ1-2; 7 bases agree with TRBD1. Trimming cost V 4 bases and J 8 bases; bases outside gene matches: 4. This CDR3 has 12 residues. Germline assignment: CDR1 MDHEN and CDR2 SYDVKM.

V gene TRBV9 combines with J gene TRBJ2-1; TRBD2 matches at 14 bases. Trimming took 4 bases from V and 1 from J; bases not matched to a gene: 7. The CDR3 extends over 18 amino acids. Germline V gene lookup returns CDR1 SGDLS and CDR2 YYNGEE. The CDR3 DNA sequence: TGTGCCAGCAGCTCGGGACTAGCGGGGGCTCATTCCTACAATGAGCAGTTCTTC. Encoded protein: CASSSGLAGAHSYNEQFF.

The chain recombines TRBV12-3 or TRBV12-4 with TRBJ1-1, with no clear D. The CDR3 is made up of 13 amino acids. V lost 6 bases and J lost 5, with 13 bases in between. CDR3 sequence (DNA): TGTGCCAGCAGCCCCGACCGGGGAACTGAAGCTTTCTTT. Translated: CASSPDRGTEAFF.

The chain joins TRBV18 to TRBJ1-3; 8 bases fit TRBD1. CDR3 length: 16 amino acids. Germline V gene sequence: CDR1 KGHSH, CDR2 LQKENI. Unmatched junction bases numbered 11, after V lost 3 bases and J lost 7 bases. The CDR3 loop is CASSPQPDRGRNTIYF. The DNA for the CDR3 is TGTGCCAGCTCACCGCAACCAGACAGGGGAAGGAACACCATATATTTT.

V and J are TRBV5-4 and TRBJ1-2; D is perhaps TRBD1 (6 bases). CDR1 SGHNT and CDR2 YYREEE come from the germline V gene (reference sequence). The CDR3 has 16 amino acids. Deletions cut 7 bases from V and 4 bases from J, with 23 bases between. The CDR3 loop is CASPLGTLDGGYGYTF. For the CDR3, the DNA is TGTGCCAGCCCCTTGGGGACACTCGACGGCGGCTATGGCTACACCTTC.

The CDR3 region is CASSEGGGEKLFF. The CDR3 DNA sequence: TGTGCCAGCAGTGAGGGGGGAGGAGAAAAACTGTTTTTT. The chain recombines TRBV2 with TRBJ1-4; a possible D gene is TRBD1 (5 bases). V lost 3 bases to trimming and J lost 8 bases, with 10 bases between them. The germline V gene has CDR1 SNHLY and CDR2 FYNNEI. The CDR3 length is 13 residues.

The J gene is TRBJ1-2, the V gene TRBV10-3; 9 nucleotides line up with TRBD1. CDR3 length: 13 amino acids. CDR1 and CDR2 from the germline V gene are ENHRY and SYGVKD. The ends lost 6 bases at V and 1 base at J; junction bases unmatched: 0. CDR3: CAIRDRGNYGYTF. The CDR3 DNA follows: TGTGCCATCAGGGACAGGGGTAACTATGGCTACACCTTC.